These T cell receptor beta chains were read from a single sample in a study of patients and donors after allogeneic stem cell transplantation. Each CDR3 protein is one row after TCRdb ran MiXCR on the RT-PCR reads. This sample yields about a million distinct CDR3 sequences, of which around 17% are seen a single time; around 5.5% belongs to the top ten. Sequenced input: blood, either unsorted or a sorted T cell fraction (not recorded which). The receptors derive from a human donor who was either an allogeneic HSCT recipient or a stem cell or donor lymphocyte infusion donor (not recorded which). It is not recorded whose cells these are; they may come from a transplant donor. Both conserved end residues are part of each CDR3. Fields, in order: CDR3 length, V gene, clone size, D gene, J gene, CDR3 DNA, CDR3 protein. D genes are given only for firm matches. Clone sizes are given selectively: once, few, many, or a class where the clone is expanded.

>13|TRBV2|few|TRBD1|TRBJ2-1
TGTGCCAGCAGGGGACAGGGTAACAATGAGCAGTTCTTC
CASRGQGNNEQFF
>11|TRBV6-5|-|-|TRBJ2-5
TGTGCCAGCAGGGTCAAGGCGACCCAGTACTTC
CASRVKATQYF
>13|TRBV3-1|-|-|TRBJ2-7
TGTGCCAGCAGCCAAGGAGATCAGGGCCCTCCTGGTTTC
CASSQGDQGPPGF
>16|TRBV13|few|-|TRBJ2-1
TGTGCCAGCAGCTTACCCTCTCCCCAGGGAGGCTCCGAGCAGTTCTTC
CASSLPSPQGGSEQFF
>15|TRBV7-9|-|-|TRBJ2-4
TGTGCCAGCAGCCGCGCCGGGGAAGCCAAAAACATTCAGTACTTC
CASSRAGEAKNIQYF
>14|TRBV12-3/TRBV12-4|many|-|TRBJ1-1
TGTGCCAGCAGTTTAGCGGGGGAGAACACTGAAGCTTTCTTT
CASSLAGENTEAFF
>18|TRBV5-6|-|TRBD2|TRBJ2-5
TGTGCCAGCAGCCCAAATCGACCGGGACTAGCGGGAGTGGAGACCCAGTACTTC
CASSPNRPGLAGVETQYF
>16|TRBV4-1|few|TRBD2|TRBJ2-1
TGCGCCAGCAGCCGAAGCAGCGGGAGTCCCTACAATGAGCAGTTCTTC
CASSRSSGSPYNEQFF
>14|TRBV24-1|few|-|TRBJ2-3
TGTGCCACCAGTGATTCTTATGGGTCAGATACGCAGTATTTT
CATSDSYGSDTQYF
>16|TRBV6-2/TRBV6-3|few|-|TRBJ1-5
TGTGCCAGCAGTTTCGGGCAGGCGCATAGCAATCAGCCCCAGCATTTT
CASSFGQAHSNQPQHF
>14|TRBV7-8|-|-|TRBJ1-4
TGTGCCAGCAGCTTAGACACCCGAGATGAAAAACTGTTTTTT
CASSLDTRDEKLFF
>14|TRBV20-1|-|TRBD2|TRBJ2-1
TGCAGTGCCCTAAGCGGGGGCAAACACAATGAGCAGTTCTTC
CSALSGGKHNEQFF
>14|TRBV15|-|TRBD1|TRBJ1-5
TGTGCCACCAGCATTGACAGGGTACCTCAGCCCCAGCATTTT
CATSIDRVPQPQHF
>14|TRBV5-1|few|-|TRBJ1-1
TGCGCCAGCAGCTTGGTAGGGAAAGGAACTGAAGCTTTCTTT
CASSLVGKGTEAFF
>15|TRBV27|-|TRBD2|TRBJ2-1
TGTGCCAGCAGTTTAAAGGCTAGCGGGAGCCATGAGCAGTTCTTC
CASSLKASGSHEQFF
>14|TRBV5-4|few|-|TRBJ1-2
TGTGCCAGCAGCTTGCCAGAGGGAGACTATGGCTACACCTTC
CASSLPEGDYGYTF
>14|TRBV2|-|-|TRBJ2-1
TGTGCCAGCAGTGAAGTGGACGCCCGCAATGAGCAGTTCTTC
CASSEVDARNEQFF
>14|TRBV12-3/TRBV12-4|few|-|TRBJ2-7
TGTGCCAGCAGTTCACGGACAGCGATGAGAGAGCAGTACTTC
CASSSRTAMREQYF
>14|TRBV5-6|-|-|TRBJ2-5
TGTGCCAGCAGCTTGTTCAGGGGCCAAGAGACCCAGTACTTC
CASSLFRGQETQYF
>15|TRBV7-8|-|-|TRBJ2-3
TGTGCCAGCAGCTTAGATATGCGGGCCACAGATACGCAGTATTTT
CASSLDMRATDTQYF
>15|TRBV12-3/TRBV12-4|-|-|TRBJ2-1
TGTGCCAGCAGTTTAGGCCAGGGCTACCACAATGAGCAGTTCTTC
CASSLGQGYHNEQFF
>13|TRBV29-1|few|TRBD2|TRBJ2-3
TGCAGCGTTATGACTAGCGGGGGGGATACGCAGTATTTT
CSVMTSGGDTQYF
>16|TRBV7-8|few|TRBD2|TRBJ2-3
TGTGCCAGCAGCTTCGATAGCGGGTTCGGCACAGATACGCAGTATTTT
CASSFDSGFGTDTQYF
>18|TRBV21-1|few|-|TRBJ1-5
TGTGCCAGCAGCAAAGTGTCTCGGCAGGGTATAAGCAATCAGCCCCAGCATTTT
CASSKVSRQGISNQPQHF
>12|TRBV7-9|-|-|TRBJ2-5
TGTGCCAGCAAAGGGGGGGAGCAGACCCAGTACTTC
CASKGGEQTQYF
>16|TRBV20-1|-|-|TRBJ2-7
TGCAGTGCTAGGGCCCCTCCCGACAGGGGAGGGGGCGAGCAGTACTTC
CSARAPPDRGGGEQYF
>14|TRBV20-1|-|TRBD2|TRBJ2-3
TGCAGTGCTAGGATAGCGGGGGGCATGGATACGCAGTATTTT
CSARIAGGMDTQYF
>14|TRBV12-3/TRBV12-4|-|-|TRBJ2-7
TGTGCCAGCAGTATTACAGGGACGGGCTACGAGCAGTACTTC
CASSITGTGYEQYF
>14|TRBV27|-|-|TRBJ1-2
TGTGCCAGCAGAACTGACAGCACTAACTATGGCTACACCTTC
CASRTDSTNYGYTF
>13|TRBV10-3|many|TRBD1|TRBJ1-3
TGTGCCATCGGGGGACAGGGCGGAAACACCATATATTTT
CAIGGQGGNTIYF
>13|TRBV12-3/TRBV12-4|-|-|TRBJ1-2
TGTGCCAGCAGTTTCAAGACGGCCTATGGCTACACCTTC
CASSFKTAYGYTF
>16|TRBV7-2|-|-|TRBJ1-1
TGTGCCAGCAGCCCAACCCGGGGTGGGGGGAACACTGAAGCTTTCTTT
CASSPTRGGGNTEAFF
>12|TRBV20-1|-|-|TRBJ1-2
TGCAGTGCTACGCGGGGCTTGGAGGGCTACACCTTC
CSATRGLEGYTF
>16|TRBV7-2|few|-|TRBJ2-1
TGTGCCAGCAGCTTAGTCGTGAGGGACTCCTACAATGAGCAGTTCTTC
CASSLVVRDSYNEQFF
>13|TRBV10-3|few|-|TRBJ2-5
TGTGCCAGCAGGACAGCCATACAAGAGACCCAGTACTTC
CASRTAIQETQYF
>15|TRBV20-1|few|-|TRBJ2-1
TGCAGTGCTAGAGATTCGCAGGGGGGGTTCACTGAGCAGTTCTTC
CSARDSQGGFTEQFF
>12|TRBV5-6|-|TRBD2|TRBJ2-1
TGTGCCAGCAGCACTAGCGGGAGGGAGCAGTTCTTC
CASSTSGREQFF
>14|TRBV20-1|-|-|TRBJ2-1
TGCAGTGCTAGATCCGGGAGTAATTACAATGAGCAGTTCTTC
CSARSGSNYNEQFF
>13|TRBV19|-|TRBD2|TRBJ2-1
TGTGCCAGTAGCGGGAGGGCCGTCGATGAGCAGTTCTTC
CASSGRAVDEQFF
>13|TRBV20-1|few|TRBD1|TRBJ2-7
TGCAGTGCAACCGACAGGGATCACCACGAGCAGTACTTC
CSATDRDHHEQYF
>11|TRBV2|-|-|TRBJ2-7
TGTGCCAGCGAAAGAACCTACGAGCAGTACTTC
CASERTYEQYF
>14|TRBV14|few|-|TRBJ1-1
TGTGCCAGCAGCCAAGATCTGTGGGATACTGAAGCTTTCTTT
CASSQDLWDTEAFF
>14|TRBV5-1|few|-|TRBJ1-5
TGCGCCAGCAGACCAGGGGTGGGCAATCAGCCCCAGCATTTT
CASRPGVGNQPQHF
>14|TRBV20-1|-|-|TRBJ2-1
TGCAGTGCTAGAGTCCCTAGCACCCTCAATGAGCAGTTCTTC
CSARVPSTLNEQFF
>15|TRBV7-2|-|TRBD1|TRBJ1-2
TGTGCCAGCAGCCTACAGATGGGACAGAACTATGGCTACACCTTC
CASSLQMGQNYGYTF